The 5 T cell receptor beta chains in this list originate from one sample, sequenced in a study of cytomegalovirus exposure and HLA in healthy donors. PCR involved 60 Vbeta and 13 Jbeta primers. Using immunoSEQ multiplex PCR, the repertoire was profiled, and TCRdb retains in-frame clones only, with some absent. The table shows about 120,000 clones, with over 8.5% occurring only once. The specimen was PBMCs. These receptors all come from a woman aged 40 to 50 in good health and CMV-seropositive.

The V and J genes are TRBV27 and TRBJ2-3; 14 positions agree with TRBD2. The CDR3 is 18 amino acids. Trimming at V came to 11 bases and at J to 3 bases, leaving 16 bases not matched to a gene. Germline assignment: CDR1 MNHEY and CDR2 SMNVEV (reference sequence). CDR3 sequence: CASFPGTSGGYGTDTQYF. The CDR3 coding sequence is TGTGCCTCTTTCCCGGGGACTAGCGGGGGATACGGGACAGATACGCAGTATTTT.

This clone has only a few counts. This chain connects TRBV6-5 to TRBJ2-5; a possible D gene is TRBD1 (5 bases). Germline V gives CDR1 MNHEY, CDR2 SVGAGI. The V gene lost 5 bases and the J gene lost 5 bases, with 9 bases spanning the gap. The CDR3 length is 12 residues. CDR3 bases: TGTGCCAGCAGTCCAGGGCGGGAGACCCAGTACTTC. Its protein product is CASSPGRETQYF.

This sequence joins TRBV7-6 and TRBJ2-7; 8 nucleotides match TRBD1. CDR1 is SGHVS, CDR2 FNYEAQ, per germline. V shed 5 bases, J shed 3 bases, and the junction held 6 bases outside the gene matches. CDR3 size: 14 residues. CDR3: CASSGGQGRYEQYF. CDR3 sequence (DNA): TGTGCCAGCAGCGGCGGACAGGGTCGCTACGAGCAGTACTTC.

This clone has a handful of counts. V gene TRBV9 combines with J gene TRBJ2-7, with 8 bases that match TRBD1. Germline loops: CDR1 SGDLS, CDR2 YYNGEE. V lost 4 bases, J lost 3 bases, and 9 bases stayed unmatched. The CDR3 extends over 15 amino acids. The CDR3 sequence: CASSFRTGTDYEQYF. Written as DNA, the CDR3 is TGTGCCAGCAGCTTTCGGACAGGGACGGACTACGAGCAGTACTTC.

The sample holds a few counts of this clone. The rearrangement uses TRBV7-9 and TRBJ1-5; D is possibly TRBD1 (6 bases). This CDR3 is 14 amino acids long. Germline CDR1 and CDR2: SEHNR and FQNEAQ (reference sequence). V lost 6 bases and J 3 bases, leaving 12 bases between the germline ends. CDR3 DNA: TGTGCCAGCAGTCCTGACAGGTTCAATCAGCCCCAGCATTTT. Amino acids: CASSPDRFNQPQHF. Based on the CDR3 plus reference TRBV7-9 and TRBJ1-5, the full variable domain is DTGVSQNPRHKITKRGQNVTFRCDPISEHNRLYWYRQTLGQGPEFLTYFQNEAQLEKSRLLSDRFSAERPKGSFSTLEIQRTEQGDSAMYLCASSPDRFNQPQHFGDGTRLSIL.